These 14 T cell receptor beta chains were sequenced from one sample in a study of blood T cell repertoires in COVID-19. Generated by immunoSEQ multiplex PCR, the TCRdb table keeps only in-frame clones and is missing some. The data contain fewer than 250,000 clones, 80% of them singletons. Sequenced input: peripheral blood. Every receptor here comes from a man aged 55 to 70 with acute or convalescent COVID-19.

The chain carries TRBV27 and TRBJ2-3; possibly TRBD2 for D (5 bases). Germline assignment: CDR1 MNHEY and CDR2 SMNVEV (reference sequence). Trimming shortened V by 7 bases and J by 6 bases, and 11 bases separated the two germline ends. This CDR3 is built from 12 residues. CDR3 nucleotide sequence: TGTGCCAGCACCCGGCGAGGGGATACGCAGTATTTT. Its protein is CASTRRGDTQYF.

This clone has a single count. This chain connects TRBV9 to TRBJ2-3, with 9 positions matching TRBD1. J gave up 5 bases and V 6 bases, and 13 bases lay outside the gene matches. The CDR3 loop spans 16 amino acids. Germline-derived CDR1 and CDR2 are SGDLS and YYNGEE. This CDR3 is CASTPLRGQGIDTQYF. The CDR3 DNA reads as TGTGCCAGCACCCCGTTACGGGGACAGGGAATAGATACGCAGTATTTT.

The V call is TRBV24-1, the J call TRBJ2-5; TRBD1 is a possible D gene (7 bases). Trimming left V 9 bases short and J 1 base short, with 11 bases between. The CDR3 has 13 residues. Germline V lookup: CDR1 KGHDR, CDR2 SFDVKD. The CDR3 sequence is CATGGTVQETQYF. The CDR3 DNA sequence: TGTGCCACCGGGGGGACAGTCCAAGAGACCCAGTACTTC.

The chain combines TRBV2 with TRBJ1-1; D possibly corresponds to TRBD1 (6 bases). V gave up 3 bases and J gave up 0 bases, with 14 bases separating them. The CDR3 loop spans 16 amino acids. Germline CDR1 and CDR2: SNHLY and FYNNEI. CDR3 amino acids: CASSDVTGPMNTEAFF. CDR3 DNA sequence: TGTGCCAGCAGTGACGTGACAGGCCCAATGAACACTGAAGCTTTCTTT. Full variable domain (remainder filled in from reference TRBV2 and TRBJ1-1): EPEVTQTPSHQVTQMGQEVILRCVPISNHLYFYWYRQILGQKVEFLVSFYNNEISEKSEIFDDQFSVERPDGSNFTLKIRSTKLEDSAMYFCASSDVTGPMNTEAFFGQGTRLTVV.

The gene calls are TRBV6-1 and TRBJ2-2, with 9 positions matching TRBD1. CDR1 and CDR2 (germline): MNHNS, SASEGT. V dropped 4 bases and J dropped 3; count of bases not matched to a gene: 6. The CDR3 is made up of 16 amino acids. CDR3 sequence: CASSGGQGSYTGELFF. The CDR3, as DNA: TGTGCCAGCAGTGGGGGACAGGGCTCCTACACCGGGGAGCTGTTTTTT.

Note on this clone: Other DNA sequences within the sample encode an identical CDR3. The rearrangement uses TRBV9 and TRBJ1-5, with a tentative D call TRBD1 (6 bases). This CDR3 has 14 amino acids. Germline V CDR1 and CDR2: SGDLS, YYNGEE. V was cut by 0 bases and J by 4 bases, with 8 bases left in between. The chain's CDR3 is CASSVEGENQPQHF. DNA of the CDR3: TGTGCCAGCAGCGTAGAGGGGGAAAATCAGCCCCAGCATTTT.

This chain connects TRBV7-8 to TRBJ2-3; possibly TRBD2 for D (5 bases). The V gene's germline CDR1 is SGHVS and CDR2 FQNEAQ. Trimming pared 0 bases from V and 2 bases from J, leaving 12 bases between. The CDR3 sequence is 16 residues long. CDR3 coding DNA: TGTGCCAGCAGCTTAGCGCGGGTTCCGTACACAGATACGCAGTATTTT. It translates to CASSLARVPYTDTQYF.

J is TRBJ1-2 and V is TRBV4-2; the D is unclear. V lost 0 bases to trimming and J lost 2 bases, with 16 bases between them. The CDR3 sequence is 17 residues long. Germline values: CDR1 LGHNA, CDR2 YNFKEQ. In nucleotides, the CDR3 is TGTGCCAGCAGCCAAGACAGAATCGCACCCTGGAACTATGGCTACACCTTC. It codes for CASSQDRIAPWNYGYTF.

V is TRBV7-8 and J is TRBJ2-7; a possible D gene is TRBD2 (5 bases). This CDR3 region has 14 residues. The germline CDR1 and CDR2 sequences are SGHVS and FQNEAQ. Trimming stripped 0 bases from V and 7 bases from J, with 13 bases between. CDR3 DNA: TGTGCCAGCAGCTTAGCGACCATATCGGGGGAGCAGTACTTC. It encodes CASSLATISGEQYF.

This sequence joins TRBV3-1 (or the pseudogene TRBV3-2) and TRBJ2-5, with a tentative D call TRBD2 (6 bases). Per the germline V gene, CDR1 is LGHDT and CDR2 is YNNKEL (reference sequence). The CDR3 sequence is 14 residues long. The V end was cut by 4 bases, the J end by 1 base, with 10 bases between. The CDR3 sequence: CASSRRAGQETQYF. CDR3 coding DNA: TGTGCCAGCAGCCGGAGGGCAGGCCAAGAGACCCAGTACTTC.

This chain connects TRBV30 to TRBJ1-4, with a tentative D call TRBD1 (6 bases). Germline V lookup: CDR1 GTSNPN, CDR2 SVGIG (reference sequence). V was cut by 2 bases and J by 8 bases, with 21 bases left in between. There are 16 residues in the CDR3. The CDR3 sequence is CAWSTPSAGAWEKLFF. CDR3 coding DNA: TGTGCCTGGAGTACCCCCTCGGCAGGGGCATGGGAAAAACTGTTTTTT.

Comments on this clone: The identical CDR3 is also encoded by other nucleotide sequences in the sample. The gene calls are TRBV4-1 and TRBJ1-5; D might be TRBD1 (6 bases). This CDR3 is built from 14 residues. V was shortened by 3 bases and J by 6 bases, with 12 bases between the two germline ends. Germline V gives CDR1 MGHRA, CDR2 YSYEKL. Here the CDR3 DNA reads TGCGCCAGCAGCCAGGGCGGGGGCTCTCAGCCCCAGCATTTT. This gives the protein CASSQGGGSQPQHF.

The chain recombines TRBV7-3 with TRBJ2-1; 14 nucleotides agree with TRBD2. The CDR3 length is 16 residues. With 1 base clipped from V and 12 bases from J, the junction kept 8 bases outside the gene matches. In germline, CDR1 is SGHTA, CDR2 FQGTGA. The chain's CDR3 is CASSLNRPGLAGVQFF. Here the CDR3 DNA reads TGTGCCAGCAGCTTAAATCGGCCGGGACTAGCGGGAGTGCAGTTCTTC. Based on the CDR3 plus reference TRBV7-3 and TRBJ2-1, the full variable domain is GAGVSQTPSNKVTEKGKYVELRCDPISGHTALYWYRQSLGQGPEFLIYFQGTGAADDSGLPNDRFFAVRPEGSVSTLKIQRTERGDSAVYLCASSLNRPGLAGVQFFGPGTRLTVL.

The chain is built from TRBV19 and TRBJ1-2; 7 bases are shared with TRBD1. Germline CDR1 is LNHDA and CDR2 is SQIVND (reference sequence). V lost 8 bases to trimming and J lost 4 bases; unmatched junction nucleotides: 10. The CDR3 runs to 14 residues. The CDR3 region is CASWAGGDLYGYTF. DNA of the CDR3: TGTGCCAGTTGGGCAGGGGGTGATCTCTATGGCTACACCTTC.